This entry features one TCR beta chain sequence. Antigen: not known. The CDR3 has 15 amino acids. Losses at the gene ends were 7 bases for V and 11 bases for J; bases not matched to a gene: 17. The germline V gene has CDR1 LNHDA and CDR2 SQIVND (reference sequence). TCR beta libraries were prepared from cDNA with unique molecular identifiers. T cells numbering roughly 0.95 to 10 million gave rise to some 500,000 cDNA molecules. TCRdb independently ran MiXCR on the PCR reads; one entry per CDR3 protein. The sample has 750,000 to 950,000 distinct CDR3 sequences, 53% seen once. These data are taken from a study of post-analysis software for immune sequencing data. Study details: The disease courses spanned relapsing-remitting, secondary progressive and progressive-relapsing forms of multiple sclerosis. General study findings and limits: Comparison with controls showed significantly lower normalized Chao1 diversity in multiple sclerosis patients. The study found TRBV5-6, TRBV5-1 and TRBV20-1 among roughly 5 TRBV segments more frequent in patients than controls.

The rearrangement uses TRBV19 and TRBJ2-5, with 9 bases that match TRBD1. Material for sequencing was blood. The TCR originated in a girl aged 5 to 17 with multiple sclerosis. CDR3 nucleotides: TGTGCCAGTACGGCTACAGGGGGCACCTTGGAGGAGCAGTACTTC. Encoded protein: CASTATGGTLEEQYF.